This TCR beta chain was captured by sequencing in a study of pediatric ulcerative colitis. Study summary: Ulcerative colitis patients had pancolitis or left-sided colitis, with confirming histology.

Produced via immunoSEQ multiplex PCR; TCRdb's table is partial and in-frame only. The sample holds 25,000 to 35,000 clones, around 80% seen once. In the case of this clone: Its antigen is currently unknown.

The J segment lost 7 bases and the V segment lost 0 bases, leaving 8 bases of the junction unmatched. The CDR3 has 16 residues. Germline V gene data show CDR1 as GTSNPN and CDR2 as SVGIG (reference sequence). Study-wide results and limits: Compared with controls, ulcerative colitis showed greater blood-rectum clone sharing. Clonal expansions reduced rectal repertoire diversity in acute severe colitis.

The source of this sequence is a boy younger than 18 with severe ulcerative colitis. Material for sequencing was blood. The J gene is TRBJ1-4, the V gene TRBV30, with 10 positions matching TRBD1. The CDR3 region is CAWSVLRGTGAEKLFF. The CDR3 DNA is TGTGCCTGGAGTGTCCTTCGCGGGACAGGGGCTGAAAAACTGTTTTTT. The whole variable domain, filled in from reference TRBV30 and TRBJ1-4, reads SQTIHQWPATLVQPVGSPLSLECTVEGTSNPNLYWYRQAAGRGLQLLFYSVGIGQISSEVPQNLSASRPQDRQFILSSKKLLLSDSGFYLCAWSVLRGTGAEKLFFGSGTQLSVL.